The rows below give T cell receptor beta chains drawn from one sample of a study of T cell repertoires in cytomegalovirus infection. TCRdb fed the reads into MiXCR, producing one record per CDR3 protein. Among 630,000 or so distinct CDR3 sequences, more than 20% were seen once, and the ten largest hold 8%. The specimen sequenced was CD8+ T cells from PBMCs. The source is a human donor in good health (CMV status not recorded). Some clones in this sample may be carry-over from other donors' samples. CDR3s include the opening cysteine and the closing phenylalanine or tryptophan. Fields, in order: D gene, clone size, V gene, J gene, CDR3 DNA, CDR3 protein. A D gene is named only where the DNA matches it firmly. Size is stated for part of the rows, as once, few or many counts, or as a class when the clone is expanded.

d_call: TRBD1
clone_size: few
v_call: TRBV6-2/TRBV6-3
j_call: TRBJ2-1
cdr3_nt: TGTGCCAGCAGTTACCCAGGGACAGGGCGTGAGCAGTTCTTC
cdr3_aa: CASSYPGTGREQFF

d_call: .
clone_size: many
v_call: TRBV7-9
j_call: TRBJ1-2
cdr3_nt: TGTGCCAGCAGCTTGGTCAACAGCTTCAACTATGGCTACACCTTC
cdr3_aa: CASSLVNSFNYGYTF

d_call: .
clone_size: .
v_call: TRBV5-1
j_call: TRBJ2-2
cdr3_nt: TGCGCCAGCAGCGCCCCCCAATCAGGGTTGGGCACCGGGGAGCTGTTTTTT
cdr3_aa: CASSAPQSGLGTGELFF

d_call: .
clone_size: few
v_call: TRBV9
j_call: TRBJ2-1
cdr3_nt: TGTGCCAGCAGCCCCAGGGGCGCATCGGTAAATGAGCAGTTCTTC
cdr3_aa: CASSPRGASVNEQFF

d_call: .
clone_size: few
v_call: TRBV4-2
j_call: TRBJ1-1
cdr3_nt: TGTGCCAGCAGCCCAGTGCAGGGTGGGGGTGAAGCTTTCTTT
cdr3_aa: CASSPVQGGGEAFF

d_call: .
clone_size: .
v_call: TRBV20-1
j_call: TRBJ2-5
cdr3_nt: TGCAGTGCTATTTACCCAATCCTCCAAGAGACCCAGTACTTC
cdr3_aa: CSAIYPILQETQYF

d_call: TRBD1
clone_size: many
v_call: TRBV7-2
j_call: TRBJ1-5
cdr3_nt: TGTGCCAGCAGCCATAGCTGGCGACAGGGGAGGGGTCAGCCCCAGCATTTT
cdr3_aa: CASSHSWRQGRGQPQHF

d_call: .
clone_size: few
v_call: TRBV12-5
j_call: TRBJ1-5
cdr3_nt: TGTGCTGGGGCCTTTCCGGGACCCAATCAGCCCCAGCATTTT
cdr3_aa: CAGAFPGPNQPQHF

d_call: TRBD1
clone_size: .
v_call: TRBV4-3
j_call: TRBJ1-6
cdr3_nt: TGCGCCAGCAGCCAAGCGGGACAGGGGGCGCCCAGGTCACCCCTCCACTTT
cdr3_aa: CASSQAGQGAPRSPLHF

d_call: TRBD1
clone_size: few
v_call: TRBV20-1
j_call: TRBJ2-1
cdr3_nt: TGCAGTGCGCCGACAGGGCACAATGAGCAGTTCTTC
cdr3_aa: CSAPTGHNEQFF

d_call: .
clone_size: few
v_call: TRBV2
j_call: TRBJ1-5
cdr3_nt: TGTGCCAGCAGTGAAGCCCCGGGCCTACCCCAGCATTTT
cdr3_aa: CASSEAPGLPQHF

d_call: .
clone_size: once
v_call: TRBV12-3/TRBV12-4
j_call: TRBJ1-3
cdr3_nt: TGTGCCAGCAGTTTTTCCGGGTCAGGAAACACCATATATTTT
cdr3_aa: CASSFSGSGNTIYF

d_call: TRBD1
clone_size: .
v_call: TRBV28
j_call: TRBJ2-1
cdr3_nt: TGTGCCAGCAGTATCCGGGACAGGGCCCATGAGCAGTTCTTC
cdr3_aa: CASSIRDRAHEQFF

d_call: .
clone_size: .
v_call: TRBV7-6
j_call: TRBJ2-7
cdr3_nt: TGTGCCAGCAGCTCGTCCGCAGCGAACTACGAGCAGTACTTC
cdr3_aa: CASSSSAANYEQYF

d_call: .
clone_size: .
v_call: TRBV24-1
j_call: TRBJ2-2
cdr3_nt: TGTGCCACCAGTGATCGGGTAACCGGGGAGCTGTTTTTT
cdr3_aa: CATSDRVTGELFF

d_call: .
clone_size: .
v_call: TRBV6-2/TRBV6-3
j_call: TRBJ2-5
cdr3_nt: TGTGCCAGCAGTCAGCCGCAGGGGCTGGAGACCCAGTACTTC
cdr3_aa: CASSQPQGLETQYF

d_call: .
clone_size: few
v_call: TRBV29-1
j_call: TRBJ1-4
cdr3_nt: TGCAGCGTTGAGTGGCATGTGGCACGGGCCTCCAAAAAACTGTTTTTT
cdr3_aa: CSVEWHVARASKKLFF

d_call: TRBD2
clone_size: few
v_call: TRBV19
j_call: TRBJ2-1
cdr3_nt: TGTGCCAGTAGTCCGGGGACTAGCCCGTGGGCGGGCAATGAGCAGTTCTTC
cdr3_aa: CASSPGTSPWAGNEQFF

d_call: .
clone_size: .
v_call: TRBV6-2/TRBV6-3
j_call: TRBJ1-1
cdr3_nt: TGTGCCAGCAGGATTACAGGGTCTTTCACTGAAGCTTTCTTT
cdr3_aa: CASRITGSFTEAFF

d_call: TRBD2
clone_size: few
v_call: TRBV2
j_call: TRBJ2-1
cdr3_nt: TGTGCCAGCAGTGAGAGACTAGCGGGTCTCCCAGGGAATGAGCAGTTCTTC
cdr3_aa: CASSERLAGLPGNEQFF

d_call: .
clone_size: .
v_call: TRBV12-3/TRBV12-4
j_call: TRBJ1-4
cdr3_nt: TGTGCCAGCAGCTCGCCGGGACACGATAATGAAAAACTGTTTTTT
cdr3_aa: CASSSPGHDNEKLFF

d_call: TRBD1
clone_size: few
v_call: TRBV20-1
j_call: TRBJ1-5
cdr3_nt: TGCAGTGCCCCGGACAGGGGTGCTCAGCCCCAGCATTTT
cdr3_aa: CSAPDRGAQPQHF

d_call: .
clone_size: .
v_call: TRBV6-5
j_call: TRBJ1-5
cdr3_nt: TGTGCCAGCAGTTACATCGCGTACAATCAGCCCCAGCATTTT
cdr3_aa: CASSYIAYNQPQHF

d_call: TRBD1
clone_size: .
v_call: TRBV29-1
j_call: TRBJ1-2
cdr3_nt: TGCAGCGTTGGAGGGGGAGACAGGGACTATGGCTACACCTTC
cdr3_aa: CSVGGGDRDYGYTF

d_call: .
clone_size: .
v_call: TRBV28
j_call: TRBJ1-5
cdr3_nt: TGTGCCAGCAGTTTTTTGGATTACAGCAATCAGCCCCAGCATTTT
cdr3_aa: CASSFLDYSNQPQHF

d_call: .
clone_size: .
v_call: TRBV28
j_call: TRBJ1-5
cdr3_nt: TGTGCCAGCAGTTTACAGGGGTATAGCAATCAGCCCCAGCATTTT
cdr3_aa: CASSLQGYSNQPQHF

d_call: .
clone_size: .
v_call: TRBV5-5
j_call: TRBJ1-5
cdr3_nt: TGTGCCAGCAGCTTGAGCACCTACGATCAGCCCCAGCATTTT
cdr3_aa: CASSLSTYDQPQHF

d_call: .
clone_size: .
v_call: TRBV20-1
j_call: TRBJ1-2
cdr3_nt: TGCAGTGCTGAGGACTTTAACTATGGCTACACCTTC
cdr3_aa: CSAEDFNYGYTF

d_call: .
clone_size: many
v_call: TRBV7-2
j_call: TRBJ1-5
cdr3_nt: TGTGCCAGCAGCTTACCTGGGACCAATCAGCCCCAGCATTTT
cdr3_aa: CASSLPGTNQPQHF

d_call: .
clone_size: few
v_call: TRBV5-1
j_call: TRBJ1-1
cdr3_nt: TGCGCCAGCAGCTCCTGGACAGATAACACTGAAGCTTTCTTT
cdr3_aa: CASSSWTDNTEAFF

d_call: .
clone_size: .
v_call: TRBV7-8
j_call: TRBJ1-6
cdr3_nt: TGTGCCACCTTGGGCCAAAATTCACCCCTCCACTTT
cdr3_aa: CATLGQNSPLHF

d_call: TRBD2
clone_size: few
v_call: TRBV7-9
j_call: TRBJ2-3
cdr3_nt: TGTGCCAGCAGCCATACAGCGGGGGGCACAGATACGCAGTATTTT
cdr3_aa: CASSHTAGGTDTQYF

d_call: .
clone_size: .
v_call: TRBV5-6
j_call: TRBJ1-3
cdr3_nt: TGTGCCAGCAGCTTGGCCCGGACGGACGACGGAAACAACATATATTTT
cdr3_aa: CASSLARTDDGNNIYF

d_call: .
clone_size: many
v_call: TRBV7-6
j_call: TRBJ2-1
cdr3_nt: TGTGCCAGCCAGGCGACAGGCTACAATGAGCAGTTCTTC
cdr3_aa: CASQATGYNEQFF

d_call: TRBD1
clone_size: few
v_call: TRBV20-1
j_call: TRBJ2-3
cdr3_nt: TGCAGTGCTAGAGACACAGGGGGCGCAGGAGATACGCAGTATTTT
cdr3_aa: CSARDTGGAGDTQYF

d_call: .
clone_size: few
v_call: TRBV29-1
j_call: TRBJ2-1
cdr3_nt: TGCAGCGTTGTTGAAGGGAATTACAATGAGCAGTTCTTC
cdr3_aa: CSVVEGNYNEQFF

d_call: TRBD1
clone_size: many
v_call: TRBV28
j_call: TRBJ1-2
cdr3_nt: TGTGCCAGCAGTTTCACGGGGTACAGGGGAGGCGGCTATGGCTACACCTTC
cdr3_aa: CASSFTGYRGGGYGYTF

d_call: .
clone_size: many
v_call: TRBV28
j_call: TRBJ1-2
cdr3_nt: TGTGCCAGCAGTTTCTTCTCTAAGAACTATGGCTACACCTTC
cdr3_aa: CASSFFSKNYGYTF

d_call: TRBD2
clone_size: few
v_call: TRBV28
j_call: TRBJ2-1
cdr3_nt: TGTGCCAGCAGTTTGACTAGCGGGGGGCTCGGGGACAATGAGCAGTTCTTC
cdr3_aa: CASSLTSGGLGDNEQFF

d_call: TRBD2
clone_size: .
v_call: TRBV20-1
j_call: TRBJ2-1
cdr3_nt: TGCAGTGCTAGTCTTTATACTAGCGGGGGGTCCTACAATGAGCAGTTCTTC
cdr3_aa: CSASLYTSGGSYNEQFF

d_call: .
clone_size: .
v_call: TRBV7-6
j_call: TRBJ2-5
cdr3_nt: TGTGCCAGCAGCTTAAACTGGGACTTCCAAGAGACCCAGTACTTC
cdr3_aa: CASSLNWDFQETQYF

d_call: .
clone_size: .
v_call: TRBV12-3/TRBV12-4
j_call: TRBJ2-7
cdr3_nt: TGTGCCAGCAGTTTTAGGACCGACGAGCAGTACTTC
cdr3_aa: CASSFRTDEQYF

d_call: .
clone_size: .
v_call: TRBV19
j_call: TRBJ1-5
cdr3_nt: TGTGCCAGTAGCCTGACAGGACTTAGCAATCAGCCCCAGCATTTT
cdr3_aa: CASSLTGLSNQPQHF

d_call: .
clone_size: .
v_call: TRBV29-1
j_call: TRBJ1-2
cdr3_nt: TGCAGCGTTGATTTGAACTATGGCTACACCTTC
cdr3_aa: CSVDLNYGYTF

d_call: .
clone_size: many
v_call: TRBV10-3
j_call: TRBJ2-7
cdr3_nt: TGTGCCGCAACCGGGACTCTTCTAGAGCAGTACTTC
cdr3_aa: CAATGTLLEQYF

d_call: .
clone_size: many
v_call: TRBV7-2
j_call: TRBJ1-5
cdr3_nt: TGTGCCAGCAGCTTATGGGGTTTTGAGCCCCAGCATTTT
cdr3_aa: CASSLWGFEPQHF

d_call: .
clone_size: .
v_call: TRBV6-1
j_call: TRBJ2-1
cdr3_nt: TGTGCCAGCAGTGCGTATTGGGACTCCTACAATGAGCAGTTCTTC
cdr3_aa: CASSAYWDSYNEQFF

d_call: .
clone_size: .
v_call: TRBV6-5
j_call: TRBJ1-5
cdr3_nt: TGTGCCAGCAGTTACGGGGATGGACAGCCCCAGCATTTT
cdr3_aa: CASSYGDGQPQHF

d_call: TRBD1
clone_size: .
v_call: TRBV29-1
j_call: TRBJ2-2
cdr3_nt: TGCAGCGTTTCAGGGGGCACCGGGGAGCTGTTTTTT
cdr3_aa: CSVSGGTGELFF